This record concerns one TCR beta chain sequence. Its specificity is not known. Germline lookup yields CDR1 SGHVS and CDR2 FNYEAQ. This CDR3 has 16 amino acids. V shed 1 base and J shed 0 bases, with 10 bases lying between them. The data originate from a study of somatic mutations in cytotoxic T cells in rheumatoid arthritis. Overall study: Nearly 100% purity was obtained when some V beta antibody-stained T-cell populations were flow-sorted; these included V beta1+ cells sequenced for TCRB.

Study-level findings and limits: In rheumatoid arthritis patients, unlike healthy controls, CD8+ clonality rose with age.

In the authors' methods: Some patient CD8+ clones were larger than 1%, and these rarely matched published virus-specific TCRB sequences. Produced via immunoSEQ multiplex PCR; TCRdb's table is partial and in-frame only. V, J and clone size are those of that table, while D and trimming were read from the DNA. The sample consists of roughly 13,000 clones, 70% to 85% of them appearing once. The receptor was isolated from an adult with rheumatoid arthritis. The V and J genes are TRBV7-6 and TRBJ2-1, with D unresolved. Material: CD8+ T cells sorted from blood. CDR3 amino acids: CASSLDRFGSYNEQFF. The DNA of the CDR3 is TGTGCCAGCAGCTTAGATAGGTTTGGCTCCTACAATGAGCAGTTCTTC.